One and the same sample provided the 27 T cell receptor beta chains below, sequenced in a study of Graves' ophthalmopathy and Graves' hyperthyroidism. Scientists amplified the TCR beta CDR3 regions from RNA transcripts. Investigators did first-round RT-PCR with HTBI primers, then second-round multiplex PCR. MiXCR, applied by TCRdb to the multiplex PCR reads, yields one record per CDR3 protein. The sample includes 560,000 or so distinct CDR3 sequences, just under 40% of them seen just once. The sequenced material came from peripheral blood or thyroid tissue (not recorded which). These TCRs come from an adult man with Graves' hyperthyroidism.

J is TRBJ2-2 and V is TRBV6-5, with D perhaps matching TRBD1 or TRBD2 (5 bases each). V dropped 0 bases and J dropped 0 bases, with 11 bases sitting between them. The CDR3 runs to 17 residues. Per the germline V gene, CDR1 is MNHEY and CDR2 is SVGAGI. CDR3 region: CASSYSSGTANTGELFF. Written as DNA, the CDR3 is TGTGCCAGCAGTTACTCCTCCGGGACGGCGAACACCGGGGAGCTGTTTTTT.

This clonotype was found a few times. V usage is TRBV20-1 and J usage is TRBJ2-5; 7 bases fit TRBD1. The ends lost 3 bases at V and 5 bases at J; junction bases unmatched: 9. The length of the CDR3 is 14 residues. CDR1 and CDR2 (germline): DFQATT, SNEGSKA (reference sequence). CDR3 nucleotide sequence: TGCAGTGCTAGTGATGACAGGGCTGGGGAGACCCAGTACTTC. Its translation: CSASDDRAGETQYF.

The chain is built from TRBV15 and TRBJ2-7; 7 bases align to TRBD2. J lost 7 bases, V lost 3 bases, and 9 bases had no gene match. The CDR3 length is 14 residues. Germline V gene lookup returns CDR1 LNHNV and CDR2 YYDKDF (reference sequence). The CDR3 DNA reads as TGTGCCACCAGCAGGGGAGGGAACGGCGGTGAGCAGTACTTC. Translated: CATSRGGNGGEQYF.

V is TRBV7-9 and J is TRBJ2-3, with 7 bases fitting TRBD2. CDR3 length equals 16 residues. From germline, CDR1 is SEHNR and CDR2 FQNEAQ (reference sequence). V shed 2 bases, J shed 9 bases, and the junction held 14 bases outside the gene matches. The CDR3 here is CASSLYSVGVGGTQYF. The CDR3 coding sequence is TGTGCCAGCAGCTTATATAGCGTCGGCGTCGGGGGGACGCAGTATTTT.

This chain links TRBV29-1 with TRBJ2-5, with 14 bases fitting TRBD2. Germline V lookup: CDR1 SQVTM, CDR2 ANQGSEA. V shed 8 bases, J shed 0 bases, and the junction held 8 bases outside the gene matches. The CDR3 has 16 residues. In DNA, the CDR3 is TGCAGCTCGGGACTAGCGGGAGTAGGGTACCAAGAGACCCAGTACTTC. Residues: CSSGLAGVGYQETQYF.

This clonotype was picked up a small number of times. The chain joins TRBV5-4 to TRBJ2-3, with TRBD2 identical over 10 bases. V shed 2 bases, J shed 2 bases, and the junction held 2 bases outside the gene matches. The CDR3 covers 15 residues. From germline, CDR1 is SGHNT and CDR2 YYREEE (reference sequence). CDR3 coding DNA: TGTGCCAGCAGCTTACTAGCGGGGAACACAGATACGCAGTATTTT. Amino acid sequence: CASSLLAGNTDTQYF. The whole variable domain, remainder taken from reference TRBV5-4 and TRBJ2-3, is ETGVTQSPTHLIKTRGQQVTLRCSSQSGHNTVSWYQQALGQGPQFIFQYYREEENGRGNFPPRFSGLQFPNYSSELNVNALELDDSALYLCASSLLAGNTDTQYFGPGTRLTVL.

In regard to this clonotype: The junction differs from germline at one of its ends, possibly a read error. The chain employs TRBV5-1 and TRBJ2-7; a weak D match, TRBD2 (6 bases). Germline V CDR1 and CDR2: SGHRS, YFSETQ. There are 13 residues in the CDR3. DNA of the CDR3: TGCGCCAGCAGCTTGTCTGGAGGGTACGATCAGTACTTC. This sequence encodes CASSLSGGYDQYF.

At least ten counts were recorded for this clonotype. CDR3 in amino acids: CASITGEGLEKLFF. The CDR3 nucleotides read TGTGCCAGCATTACAGGGGAAGGATTGGAAAAACTGTTTTTT. V usage is TRBV2 and J usage is TRBJ1-4, with 7 bases that match TRBD1. CDR3 length: 14 residues. CDR1 SNHLY and CDR2 FYNNEI come from the germline V gene. Germline trimming cut 7 bases from V and 8 bases from J; bases unmatched to any gene: 10.

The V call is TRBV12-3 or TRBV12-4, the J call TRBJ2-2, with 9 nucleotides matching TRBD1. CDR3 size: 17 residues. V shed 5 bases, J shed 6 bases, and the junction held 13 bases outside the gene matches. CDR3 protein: CASSQHQRQGGAGELFF. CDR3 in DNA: TGTGCCAGCAGTCAGCACCAAAGACAGGGGGGGGCCGGGGAGCTGTTTTTT.

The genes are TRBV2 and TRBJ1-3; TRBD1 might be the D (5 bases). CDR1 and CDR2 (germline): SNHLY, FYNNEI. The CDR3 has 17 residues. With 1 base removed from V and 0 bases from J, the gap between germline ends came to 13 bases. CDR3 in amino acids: CASSEGLRGYSGNTIYF. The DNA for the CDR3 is TGTGCCAGCAGTGAAGGTTTGAGGGGATACTCTGGAAACACCATATATTTT.

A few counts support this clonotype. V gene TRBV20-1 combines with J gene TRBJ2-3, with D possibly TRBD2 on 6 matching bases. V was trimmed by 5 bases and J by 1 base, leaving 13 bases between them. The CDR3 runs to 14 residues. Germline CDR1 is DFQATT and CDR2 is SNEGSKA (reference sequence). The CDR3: CSAYHGSGTDTQYF. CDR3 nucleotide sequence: TGCAGTGCTTACCACGGGAGTGGCACAGATACGCAGTATTTT.

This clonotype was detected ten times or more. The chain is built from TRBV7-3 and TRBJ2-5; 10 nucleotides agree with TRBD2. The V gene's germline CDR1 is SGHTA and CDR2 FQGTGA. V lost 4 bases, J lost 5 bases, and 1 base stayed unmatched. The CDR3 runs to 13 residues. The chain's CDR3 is CASSSGLAETQYF. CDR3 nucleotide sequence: TGTGCCAGCAGCTCGGGACTAGCGGAGACCCAGTACTTC.

Written as DNA, the CDR3 is TGCAGTGCCAATCGGGACGTAGGGCAGGAGACCCAGTACTTC. Protein product: CSANRDVGQETQYF. The V and J genes are TRBV20-1 and TRBJ2-5; D could derive from TRBD1 or TRBD2 (5 bases each). The germline V gene encodes CDR1 DFQATT and CDR2 SNEGSKA (reference sequence). V lost 6 bases to trimming and J lost 5 bases, with 19 bases between them. The CDR3 runs 14 residues.

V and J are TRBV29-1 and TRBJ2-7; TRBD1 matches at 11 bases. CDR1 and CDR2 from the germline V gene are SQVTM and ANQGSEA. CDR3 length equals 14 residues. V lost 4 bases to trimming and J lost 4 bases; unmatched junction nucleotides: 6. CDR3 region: CSVGSGTGGYEQYF. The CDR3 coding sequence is TGCAGCGTTGGTTCCGGGACAGGGGGATACGAGCAGTACTTC.

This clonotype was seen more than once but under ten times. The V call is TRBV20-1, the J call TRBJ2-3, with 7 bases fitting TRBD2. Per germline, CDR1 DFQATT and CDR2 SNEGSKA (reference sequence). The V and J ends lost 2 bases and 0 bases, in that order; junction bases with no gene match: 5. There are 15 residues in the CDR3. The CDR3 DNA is TGCAGTGCTAGATTTAGCGGGCGTAGCACAGATACGCAGTATTTT. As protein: CSARFSGRSTDTQYF.

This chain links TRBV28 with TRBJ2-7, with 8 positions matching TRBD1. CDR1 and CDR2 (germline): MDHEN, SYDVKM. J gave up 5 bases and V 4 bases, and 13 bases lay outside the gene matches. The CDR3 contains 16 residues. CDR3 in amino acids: CASSSGGRQGADEQYF. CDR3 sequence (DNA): TGTGCCAGCAGTTCAGGGGGTCGGCAGGGGGCGGACGAGCAGTACTTC.

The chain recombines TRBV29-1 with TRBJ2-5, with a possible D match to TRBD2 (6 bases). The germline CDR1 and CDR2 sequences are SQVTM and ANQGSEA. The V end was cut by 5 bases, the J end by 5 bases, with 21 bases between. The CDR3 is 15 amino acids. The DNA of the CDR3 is TGCAGCGTTCATACTAGCAGAGGATGGGGGGAGACCCAGTACTTC. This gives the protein CSVHTSRGWGETQYF.

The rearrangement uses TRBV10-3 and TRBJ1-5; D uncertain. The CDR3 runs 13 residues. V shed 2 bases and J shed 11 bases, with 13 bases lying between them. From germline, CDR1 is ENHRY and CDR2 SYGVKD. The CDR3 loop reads CAISEGDLETQHF. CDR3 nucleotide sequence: TGTGCCATCAGTGAGGGTGATTTGGAGACCCAGCATTTT.

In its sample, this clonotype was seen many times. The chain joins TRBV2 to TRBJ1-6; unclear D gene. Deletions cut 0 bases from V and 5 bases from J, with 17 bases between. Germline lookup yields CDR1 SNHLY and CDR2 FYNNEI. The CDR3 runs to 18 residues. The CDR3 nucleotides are TGTGCCAGCAGTGAAGCGCTGATCCGGAAGCTTAATAATTCACCCCTCCACTTT. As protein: CASSEALIRKLNNSPLHF.

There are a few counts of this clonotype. The CDR3 reads CASSPGHSINTEAFF. CDR3 DNA sequence: TGTGCCAGCTCTCCGGGCCACAGCATTAACACTGAAGCTTTCTTT. J is TRBJ1-1 and V is TRBV18, with D unclear. Trimming removed 6 bases at V and 2 bases at J, with 16 bases between. The CDR3 is 15 amino acids. CDR1 is KGHSH and CDR2 is LQKENI in the germline V gene.

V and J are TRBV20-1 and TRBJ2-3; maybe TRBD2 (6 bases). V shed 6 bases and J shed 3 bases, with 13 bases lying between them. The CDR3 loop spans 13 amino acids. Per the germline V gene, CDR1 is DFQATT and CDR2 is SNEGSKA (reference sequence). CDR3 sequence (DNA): TGCAGTGCAGTGGGACTGCAGACAGATACGCAGTATTTT. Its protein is CSAVGLQTDTQYF.

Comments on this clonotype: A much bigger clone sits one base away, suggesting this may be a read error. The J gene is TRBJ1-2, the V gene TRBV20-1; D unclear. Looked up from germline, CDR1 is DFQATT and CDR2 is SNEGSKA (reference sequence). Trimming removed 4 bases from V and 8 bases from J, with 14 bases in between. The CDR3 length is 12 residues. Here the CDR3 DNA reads TGCAGTGCTAAAGATTTGGCACGAGGCTACACCTTC. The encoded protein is CSAKDLARGYTF.

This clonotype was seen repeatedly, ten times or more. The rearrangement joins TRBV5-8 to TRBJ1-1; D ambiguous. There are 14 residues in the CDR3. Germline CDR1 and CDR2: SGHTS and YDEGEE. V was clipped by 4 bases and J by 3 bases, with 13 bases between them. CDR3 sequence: CASSGGLIYTEAFF. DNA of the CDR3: TGTGCCAGCAGCGGTGGACTCATCTACACTGAAGCTTTCTTT.

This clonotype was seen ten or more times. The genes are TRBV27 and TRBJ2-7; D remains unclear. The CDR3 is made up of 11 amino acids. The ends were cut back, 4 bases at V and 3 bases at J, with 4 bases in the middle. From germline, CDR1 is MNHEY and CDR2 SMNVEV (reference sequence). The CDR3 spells CASSSRYEQYF. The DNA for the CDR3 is TGTGCCAGCAGTTCGCGCTACGAGCAGTACTTC.

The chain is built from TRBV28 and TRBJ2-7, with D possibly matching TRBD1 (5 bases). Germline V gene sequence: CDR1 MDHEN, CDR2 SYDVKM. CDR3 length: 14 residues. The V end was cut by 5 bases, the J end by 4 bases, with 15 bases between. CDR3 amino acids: CASSNRQYYYEQYF. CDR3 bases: TGTGCCAGCAGTAATCGACAGTACTATTACGAGCAGTACTTC.

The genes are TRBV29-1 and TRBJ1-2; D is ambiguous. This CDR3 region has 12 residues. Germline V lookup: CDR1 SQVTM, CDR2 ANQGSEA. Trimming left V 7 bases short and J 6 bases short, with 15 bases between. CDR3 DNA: TGCAGCGCCCGGGGTCTAAGGAATGGCTACACCTTC. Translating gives CSARGLRNGYTF.

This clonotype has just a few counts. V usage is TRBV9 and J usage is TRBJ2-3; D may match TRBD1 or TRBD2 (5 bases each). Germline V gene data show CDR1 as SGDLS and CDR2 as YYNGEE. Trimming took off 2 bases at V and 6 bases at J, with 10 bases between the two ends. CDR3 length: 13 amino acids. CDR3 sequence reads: CASSVSGADTQYF. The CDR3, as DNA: TGTGCCAGCAGCGTTTCCGGGGCCGATACGCAGTATTTT. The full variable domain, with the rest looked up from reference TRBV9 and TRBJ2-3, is DSGVTQTPKHLITATGQRVTLRCSPRSGDLSVYWYQQSLDQGLQFLIQYYNGEERAKGNILERFSAQQFPDLHSELNLSSLELGDSALYFCASSVSGADTQYFGPGTRLTVL.